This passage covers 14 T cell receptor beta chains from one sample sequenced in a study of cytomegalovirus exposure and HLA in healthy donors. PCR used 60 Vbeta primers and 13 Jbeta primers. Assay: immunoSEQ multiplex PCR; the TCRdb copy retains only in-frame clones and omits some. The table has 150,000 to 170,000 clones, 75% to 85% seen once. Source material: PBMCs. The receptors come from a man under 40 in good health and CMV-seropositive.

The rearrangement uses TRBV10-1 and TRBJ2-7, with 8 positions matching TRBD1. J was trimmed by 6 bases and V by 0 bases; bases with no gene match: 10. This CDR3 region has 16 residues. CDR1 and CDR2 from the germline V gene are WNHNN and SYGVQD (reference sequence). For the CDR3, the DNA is TGCGCCAGCAGTGAGTCGTCAGGGACAGGTTTCTCCGAGCAGTACTTC. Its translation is CASSESSGTGFSEQYF.

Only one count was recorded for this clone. CDR3 in amino acids: CASSLDMAYEQYF. CDR3 sequence (DNA): TGTGCCAGCAGCTTAGACATGGCCTACGAGCAGTACTTC. This chain connects TRBV7-3 to TRBJ2-7; D not certain. The V and J ends lost 2 bases and 2 bases respectively, with 7 bases between them. This CDR3 has 13 residues. Germline CDR1 reads SGHTA; CDR2 reads FQGTGA.

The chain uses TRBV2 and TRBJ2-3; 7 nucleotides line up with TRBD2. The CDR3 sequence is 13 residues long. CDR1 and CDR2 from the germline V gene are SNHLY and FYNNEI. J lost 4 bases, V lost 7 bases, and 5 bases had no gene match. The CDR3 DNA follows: TGTGCCAGCACTCCCGGACTAGCAGATACGCAGTATTTT. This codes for CASTPGLADTQYF.

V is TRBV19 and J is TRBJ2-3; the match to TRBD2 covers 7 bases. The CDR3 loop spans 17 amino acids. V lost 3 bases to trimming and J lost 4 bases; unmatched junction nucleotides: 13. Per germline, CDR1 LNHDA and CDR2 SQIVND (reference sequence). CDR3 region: CASSIRGGRGRADTQYF. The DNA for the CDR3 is TGTGCCAGTAGTATTAGGGGCGGGCGGGGGAGGGCAGATACGCAGTATTTT.

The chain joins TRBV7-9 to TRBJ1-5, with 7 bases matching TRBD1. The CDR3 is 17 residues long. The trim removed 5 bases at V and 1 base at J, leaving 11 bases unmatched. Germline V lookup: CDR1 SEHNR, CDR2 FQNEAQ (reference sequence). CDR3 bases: TGTGCCAGCAGCCTAGGGGGCTCGGATAGGAGCAATCAGCCCCAGCATTTT. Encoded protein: CASSLGGSDRSNQPQHF.

The CDR3 region has the DNA TGTGCCAGCAGGCCCCGGGGAGTTTATAGCAATCAGCCCCAGCATTTT. This codes for CASRPRGVYSNQPQHF. The V gene is TRBV27, the J gene TRBJ1-5; D remains ambiguous. This CDR3 comprises 16 residues. From germline, CDR1 is MNHEY and CDR2 SMNVEV (reference sequence). V lost 6 bases to trimming and J lost 0 bases, with 15 bases between them.

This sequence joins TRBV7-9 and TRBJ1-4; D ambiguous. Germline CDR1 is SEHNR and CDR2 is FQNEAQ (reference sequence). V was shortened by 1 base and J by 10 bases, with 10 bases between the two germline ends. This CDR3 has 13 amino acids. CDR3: CASSLGVSGKLFF. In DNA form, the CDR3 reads TGTGCCAGCAGCTTAGGGGTTTCGGGAAAACTGTTTTTT.

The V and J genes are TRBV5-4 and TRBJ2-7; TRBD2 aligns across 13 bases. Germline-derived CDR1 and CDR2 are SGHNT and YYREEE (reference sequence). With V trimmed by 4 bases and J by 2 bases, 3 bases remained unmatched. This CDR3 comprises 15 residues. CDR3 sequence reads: CASSVGTSGAYEQYF. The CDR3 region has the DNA TGTGCCAGCAGCGTAGGGACTAGCGGGGCCTACGAGCAGTACTTC. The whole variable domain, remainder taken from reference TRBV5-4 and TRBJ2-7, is ETGVTQSPTHLIKTRGQQVTLRCSSQSGHNTVSWYQQALGQGPQFIFQYYREEENGRGNFPPRFSGLQFPNYSSELNVNALELDDSALYLCASSVGTSGAYEQYFGPGTRLTVT.

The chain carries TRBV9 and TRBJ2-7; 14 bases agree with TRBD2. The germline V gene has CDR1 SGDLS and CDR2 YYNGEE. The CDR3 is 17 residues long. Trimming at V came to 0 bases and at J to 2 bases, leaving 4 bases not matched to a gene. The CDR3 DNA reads TGTGCCAGCAGCGTAGCCCCGGGACTAGCGGGAGCCTACGAGCAGTACTTC. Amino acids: CASSVAPGLAGAYEQYF.

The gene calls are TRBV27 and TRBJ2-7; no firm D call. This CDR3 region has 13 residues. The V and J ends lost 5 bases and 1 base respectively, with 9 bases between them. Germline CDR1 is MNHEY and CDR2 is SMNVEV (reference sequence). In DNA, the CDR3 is TGTGCCAGCAGTAGTCCAGGTTCCTACGAGCAGTACTTC. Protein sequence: CASSSPGSYEQYF.

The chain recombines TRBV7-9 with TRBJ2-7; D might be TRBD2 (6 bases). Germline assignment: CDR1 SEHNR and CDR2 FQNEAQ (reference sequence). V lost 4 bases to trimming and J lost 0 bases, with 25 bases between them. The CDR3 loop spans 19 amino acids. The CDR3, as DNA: TGTGCCAGCAGCTCGTTCTCGGCGGCTAGCGCGTATATCTCCTACGAGCAGTACTTC. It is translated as CASSSFSAASAYISYEQYF.

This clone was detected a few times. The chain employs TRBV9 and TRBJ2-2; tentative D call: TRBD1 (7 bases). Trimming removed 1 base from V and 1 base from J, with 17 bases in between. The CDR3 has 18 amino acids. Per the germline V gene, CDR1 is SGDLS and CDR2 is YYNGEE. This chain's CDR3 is CASSVLRGTDLNTGELFF. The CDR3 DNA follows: TGTGCCAGCAGCGTACTTCGCGGGACAGACCTGAACACCGGGGAGCTGTTTTTT.

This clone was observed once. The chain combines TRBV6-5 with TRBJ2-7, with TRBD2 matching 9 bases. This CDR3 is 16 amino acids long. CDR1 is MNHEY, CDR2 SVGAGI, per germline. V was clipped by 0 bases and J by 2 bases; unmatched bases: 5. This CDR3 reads CASSYSRSGGTYEQYF. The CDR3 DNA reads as TGTGCCAGCAGTTACTCGAGGAGCGGGGGGACCTACGAGCAGTACTTC.

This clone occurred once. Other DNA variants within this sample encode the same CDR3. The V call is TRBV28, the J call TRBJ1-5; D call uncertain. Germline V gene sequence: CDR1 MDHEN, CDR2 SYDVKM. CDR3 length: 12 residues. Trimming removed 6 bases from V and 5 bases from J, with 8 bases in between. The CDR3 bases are TGTGCCAGCAGCTCAGGTTATCAGCCCCAGCATTTT. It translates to CASSSGYQPQHF. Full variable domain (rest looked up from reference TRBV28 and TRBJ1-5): DVKVTQSSRYLVKRTGEKVFLECVQDMDHENMFWYRQDPGLGLRLIYFSYDVKMKEKGDIPEGYSVSREKKERFSLILESASTNQTSMYLCASSSGYQPQHFGDGTRLSIL.